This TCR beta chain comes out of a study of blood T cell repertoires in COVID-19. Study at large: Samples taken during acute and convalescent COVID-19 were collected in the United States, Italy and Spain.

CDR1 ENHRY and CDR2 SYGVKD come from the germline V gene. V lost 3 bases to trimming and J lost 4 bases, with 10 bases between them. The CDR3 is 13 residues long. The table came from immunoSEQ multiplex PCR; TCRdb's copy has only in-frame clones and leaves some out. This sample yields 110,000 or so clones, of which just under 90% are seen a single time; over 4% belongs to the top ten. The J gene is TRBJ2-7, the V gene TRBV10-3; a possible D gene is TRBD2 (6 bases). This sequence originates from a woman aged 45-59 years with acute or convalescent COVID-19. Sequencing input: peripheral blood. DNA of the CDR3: TGTGCCATCAGTGACCCCGGAGGGTACGAGCAGTACTTC. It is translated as CAISDPGGYEQYF.